The present T cell receptor beta chain was sequenced within a study of vaccination effects on CD4 cells after COVID-19 (dated by TCRdb to the early 2020s). Looking at the study overall: Two doses of either the BNT162b2 or the mRNA-1273 mRNA SARS-CoV-2 vaccine were administered to participants. In the study, cultures from other donors were sequenced using the Oncomine TCR Beta short-read assay on an Illumina iSeq 100. The full study included around ten COVID-19 convalescent patients and several SARS-CoV-2-naive healthy vaccine recipients. The study compared SARS-CoV-2 spike-specific CD4+ TCR repertoires before and after mRNA vaccination in COVID-19 convalescent patients and infection-naive vaccine recipients. What the study reported, not specific to this receptor: In healthy vaccine recipients, vaccine-induced clones were almost all SARS-CoV-2 mono-reactive, with only 1 of 255 cross-reactive with common cold coronaviruses. At late post-vaccination timepoints, both infection-induced and vaccine-induced clones showed marked clonal contraction, consistent with waning T cell responses. The study was limited by a small number of convalescent patients and lacked early post-infection timepoints.

Library creation used the immunoSEQ multiplex PCR assay. DNA from the cultured and isolated CD4+ T cells underwent TCR beta CDR3 sequencing. Per the original workflow: Non-productive TCR sequences were removed and reads were trimmed to the CDR3 region, keeping CDR3s of at least 7 amino acids. The MANAFEST web app was used to pick out antigen-specific clonotypes by comparing their expansion in peptide wells with that in reference cultures. To count as positive, a clone had to show expansion at FDR<0.05 compared with the reference and with all other wells, an odds ratio above 5, and a frequency above 0.1% in two replicate wells. Cross-reactive clonotypes were defined as significantly expanded in SARS-CoV-2 spike wells and in at least one common cold coronavirus spike condition. CDR3 similarity was assessed by Levenshtein distance using the stringdist R package, and unrooted trees were constructed with ape in R 3.6.1. This immuneACCESS table, as held by TCRdb, lists in-frame sequences with V and J called but not all clones. Of the missing ones, under half trace to an unresolved V gene in checked studies; the others have no known cause. That table supplies the V and J calls and clone size; D and trimming were determined from the DNA. A total of some 70,000 clones appear in this sample, about 80% of them only once. In total, the top ten clones hold 9% to 15% of the sample.

In the ViraFEST assay, PBMC were stimulated with viral peptide pools, and antigen-specific CD4+ T cell clonotypes were then identified by expansion using TCR sequencing. After around ten days of culture, CD4+ T cells were isolated with the EasySep CD4+ T cell isolation kit. None of the healthy vaccine recipients had a prior SARS-CoV-2 infection, which was confirmed by nucleocapsid antibody tests that came back negative both before and after vaccination. Each well held some 1.9 million PBMC cultured in IMDM containing roughly 5% human AB serum, 9 to 10 IU/ml IL-2 and gentamicin, along with roughly 10 ug/ml peptides. On days 3 and 7, half of the culture medium was replaced with fresh IL-2-containing medium. Unless noted otherwise, every peptide stimulation condition was cultured in triplicate wells. PBMC were separated from whole blood using Ficoll-Paque Plus gradient centrifugation and were then either cryopreserved at -140C or used fresh. The spike proteins of SARS-CoV-2 and of the common cold coronaviruses HCoV-NL63, HCoV-OC43 and HCoV-229E were spanned by overlapping peptide pools. The QIAamp micro DNA kit was used to extract genomic DNA from the cultured CD4+ T cells.

Per the germline V gene, SGDLS is the CDR1 and YYNGEE is the CDR2. V is pared back by 2 bases and J by 0 bases, with 25 bases lying between the germline termini. Including cysteine and phenylalanine, the CDR3 has 20 amino acids. Left in the record is the CDR3 DNA by itself, 60 bases read in frame from the first base. Remarks on this clone: The antigen it binds to is not known. No much larger clone is present one base from it, and per-base qualities are unavailable.

The receptor comes from a human donor who received a COVID-19 vaccine. Sample: CD4+ T cells from PBMCs cultured with SARS-CoV-2 spike peptides, taken before COVID-19 vaccination. The sample's cell subset or site label is to be understood as: SARS-CoV-2 spike overlapping peptide pool stimulation. The sequence joins TRBV9 to TRBJ2-3; no D gene is confidently identified. Read as DNA, the sequence is TGTGCCAGCAGCGTCAGTAGCCAAACGGACGGCTGGATTAGCACAGATACGCAGTATTTT. This translates into CASSVSSQTDGWISTDTQYF.